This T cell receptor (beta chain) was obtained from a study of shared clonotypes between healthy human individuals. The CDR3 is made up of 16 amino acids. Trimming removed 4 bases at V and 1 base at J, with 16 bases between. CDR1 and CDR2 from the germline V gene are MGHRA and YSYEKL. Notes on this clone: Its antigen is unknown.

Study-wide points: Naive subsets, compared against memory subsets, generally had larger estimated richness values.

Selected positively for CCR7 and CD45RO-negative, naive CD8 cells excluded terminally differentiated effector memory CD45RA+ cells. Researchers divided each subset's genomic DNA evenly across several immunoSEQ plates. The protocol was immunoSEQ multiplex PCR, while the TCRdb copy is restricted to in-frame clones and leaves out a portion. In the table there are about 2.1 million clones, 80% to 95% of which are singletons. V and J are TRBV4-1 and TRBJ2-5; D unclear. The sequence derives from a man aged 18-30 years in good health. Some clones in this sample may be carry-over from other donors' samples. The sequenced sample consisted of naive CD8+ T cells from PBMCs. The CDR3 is CASSLKIQDLQETQYF. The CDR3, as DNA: TGCGCCAGCAGCCTCAAGATCCAAGACCTCCAAGAGACCCAGTACTTC.